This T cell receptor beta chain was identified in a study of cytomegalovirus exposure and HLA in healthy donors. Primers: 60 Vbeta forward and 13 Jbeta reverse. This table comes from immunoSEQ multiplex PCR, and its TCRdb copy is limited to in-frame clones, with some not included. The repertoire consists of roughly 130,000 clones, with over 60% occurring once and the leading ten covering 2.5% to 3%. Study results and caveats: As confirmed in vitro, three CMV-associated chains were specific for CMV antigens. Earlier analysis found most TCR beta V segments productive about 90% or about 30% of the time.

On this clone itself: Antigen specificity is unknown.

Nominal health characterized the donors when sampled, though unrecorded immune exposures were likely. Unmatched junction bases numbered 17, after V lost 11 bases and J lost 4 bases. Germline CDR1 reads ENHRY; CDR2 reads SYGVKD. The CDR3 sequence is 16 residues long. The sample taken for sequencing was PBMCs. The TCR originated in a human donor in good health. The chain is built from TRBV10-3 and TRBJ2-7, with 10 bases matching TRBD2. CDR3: CASSQPGASGRYEQYF. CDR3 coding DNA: TGTGCCTCCTCCCAGCCTGGGGCTAGCGGGAGATACGAGCAGTACTTC.